A few counts support the clone carrying this T cell receptor beta chain. This record belongs to a study of T cell repertoires in cytomegalovirus infection. TCRdb reprocessed the reads with MiXCR, giving one entry per CDR3 protein. The data contain hundreds of thousands of distinct CDR3 sequences, 20% to 25% of them singletons. The V end lost 3 bases, the J end lost 10 bases, and 12 bases lay between the germline ends. The CDR3 totals 12 residues. Sequences were obtained from CD8+ T cells from PBMCs. The V gene is TRBV12-3 or TRBV12-4, the J gene TRBJ1-1, with D unresolved. This TCR was sampled from a human donor in good health (CMV status not recorded). Some clones in this sample may be carry-over from other donors' samples. The CDR3 reads CASSFIVGGAFF. The CDR3 DNA reads TGTGCCAGCAGTTTTATAGTGGGTGGAGCTTTCTTT.